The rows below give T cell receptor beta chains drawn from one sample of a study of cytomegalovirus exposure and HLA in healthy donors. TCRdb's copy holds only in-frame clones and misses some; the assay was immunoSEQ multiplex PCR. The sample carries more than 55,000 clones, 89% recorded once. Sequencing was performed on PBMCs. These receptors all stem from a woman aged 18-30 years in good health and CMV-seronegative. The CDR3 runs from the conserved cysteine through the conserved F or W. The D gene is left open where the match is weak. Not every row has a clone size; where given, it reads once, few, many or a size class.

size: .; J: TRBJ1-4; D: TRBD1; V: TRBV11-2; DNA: TGTGCCAGCAGGGCTATACGGGGACAGAGAGCAACTAATGAAAAACTGTTTTTT; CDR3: CASRAIRGQRATNEKLFF
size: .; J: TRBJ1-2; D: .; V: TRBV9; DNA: TGTGCCAGCAGCGAGGGAGGAAACGCCGATGACTATGGCTACACCTTC; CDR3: CASSEGGNADDYGYTF
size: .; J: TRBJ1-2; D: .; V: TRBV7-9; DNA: TGTGCCAGCAGCTCAGTGGGGGGATTAGATGGCTACACCTTC; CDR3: CASSSVGGLDGYTF
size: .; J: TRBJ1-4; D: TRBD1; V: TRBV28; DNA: TGTGCCAGCAGTTCCCGACAGGGAGGAGTATCTAATGAAAAACTGTTTTTT; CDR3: CASSSRQGGVSNEKLFF
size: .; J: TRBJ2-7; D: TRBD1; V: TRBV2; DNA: TGTGCCAGCCTTGTGGGGACAGGGAGCGACGAGCAGTACTTC; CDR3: CASLVGTGSDEQYF
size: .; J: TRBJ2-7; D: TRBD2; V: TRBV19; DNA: TGTGCCAGTAGACCGGGCCCTAGCGGGAGGAACGAGCAGTACTTC; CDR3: CASRPGPSGRNEQYF
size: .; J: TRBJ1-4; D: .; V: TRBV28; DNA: TGTGCCAGCAGTCCCGCGGGGCTCAATGAAAAACTGTTTTTT; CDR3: CASSPAGLNEKLFF
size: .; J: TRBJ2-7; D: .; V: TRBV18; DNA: TGTGCCAGCTCCACGTCAACATCCTACGAGCAGTACTTC; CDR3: CASSTSTSYEQYF
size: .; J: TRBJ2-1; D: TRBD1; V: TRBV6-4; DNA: TGTGCCAGCAGTGATTACGACAGGGGCGACCACAATGAGCAGTTCTTC; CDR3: CASSDYDRGDHNEQFF
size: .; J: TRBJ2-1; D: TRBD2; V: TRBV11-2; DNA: TGTGCCAGCAGCTTAGGCGGACTAGCGGGAGATGGTGAGCAGTTCTTC; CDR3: CASSLGGLAGDGEQFF
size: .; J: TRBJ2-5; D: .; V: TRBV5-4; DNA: TGTGCCAGCAGCCTACGGGACTACCAAGAGACCCAGTACTTC; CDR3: CASSLRDYQETQYF
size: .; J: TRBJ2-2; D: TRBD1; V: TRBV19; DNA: TGTGCCAGTAGTACCCGACAGGGGACGAACACCGGGGAGCTGTTTTTT; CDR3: CASSTRQGTNTGELFF
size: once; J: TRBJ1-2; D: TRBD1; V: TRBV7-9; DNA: TGTGCCAGCAGCACCACAGGGGGTGAATCCTATGGCTACACCTTC; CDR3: CASSTTGGESYGYTF
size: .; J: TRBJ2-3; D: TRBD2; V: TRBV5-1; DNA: TGCGCCAGCAGCTTAACCGGGACTAGCGGGGCAGATACGCAGTATTTT; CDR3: CASSLTGTSGADTQYF
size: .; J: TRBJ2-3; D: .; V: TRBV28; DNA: TGTGCCAGCAGTTTACCGGGATCTCTAGGGGGAGATACGCAGTATTTT; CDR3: CASSLPGSLGGDTQYF
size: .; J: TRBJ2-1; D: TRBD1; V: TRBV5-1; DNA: TGCGCCAGCAGCGGGGGACAGGGGGCTTACAATGAGCAGTTCTTC; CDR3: CASSGGQGAYNEQFF
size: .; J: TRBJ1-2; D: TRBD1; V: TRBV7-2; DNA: TGTGCCAGCAGCCTCTCTGCGACAGGGACCTACTATGGCTACACCTTC; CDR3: CASSLSATGTYYGYTF
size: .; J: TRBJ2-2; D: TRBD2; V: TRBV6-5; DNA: TGTGCCAGCAGCCGAGTTCTAGCGGGGGTCGGGGAGCTGTTTTTT; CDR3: CASSRVLAGVGELFF
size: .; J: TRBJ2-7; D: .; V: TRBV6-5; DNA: TGTGCCAGCAGTTACTCATCAGCCCGGAGCTCCTACGAGCAGTACTTC; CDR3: CASSYSSARSSYEQYF
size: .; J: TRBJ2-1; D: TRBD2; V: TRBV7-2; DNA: TGTGCCAGCAGCTTAGTGAGCGGGATTCGGCATGAGCAGTTCTTC; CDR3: CASSLVSGIRHEQFF
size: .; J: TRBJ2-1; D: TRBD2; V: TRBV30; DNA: TGTGCCTGGAGCCATACCGGGACTAGCGTTTACAATGAGCAGTTCTTC; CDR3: CAWSHTGTSVYNEQFF
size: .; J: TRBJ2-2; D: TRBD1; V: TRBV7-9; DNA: TGTGCCAGCAGCTGGAGACAGGGTTACACCGGGGAGCTGTTTTTT; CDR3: CASSWRQGYTGELFF
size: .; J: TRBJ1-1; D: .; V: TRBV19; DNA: TGTGCCAGTAGTATCGGGGGAGGGACCCTCGGGGACACTGAAGCTTTCTTT; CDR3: CASSIGGGTLGDTEAFF
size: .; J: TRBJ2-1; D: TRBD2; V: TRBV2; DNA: TGTGCCAGCAGTGAAAGAACCGAACCGGGACTAGCGGGGGACAATGAGCAGTTCTTC; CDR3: CASSERTEPGLAGDNEQFF
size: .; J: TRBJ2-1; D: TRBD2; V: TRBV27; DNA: TGTGCCAGCAGTTTAGGGACTAGCGGGAGGTGGGGGAATGAGCAGTTCTTC; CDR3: CASSLGTSGRWGNEQFF
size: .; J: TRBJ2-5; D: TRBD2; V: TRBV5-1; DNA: TGCGCCAGCAGCTTCGGCCCTAGCGGGAGGGCCCGAGAGACCCAGTACTTC; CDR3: CASSFGPSGRARETQYF
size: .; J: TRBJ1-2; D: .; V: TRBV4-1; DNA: TGCGCCAGCAGCCAAGAGTGGACAGACGTCTATGGCTACACCTTC; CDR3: CASSQEWTDVYGYTF
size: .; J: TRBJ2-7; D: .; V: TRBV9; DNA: TGTGCCAGCAGCTGGGAGTTCAAGGGCGAGCAGTACTTC; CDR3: CASSWEFKGEQYF
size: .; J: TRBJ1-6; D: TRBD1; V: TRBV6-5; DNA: TGTGCCAGCAACCCCAGGGGGATCAATAATTCACCCCTCCACTTT; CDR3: CASNPRGINNSPLHF
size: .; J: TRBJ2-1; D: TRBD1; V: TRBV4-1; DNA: TGCGCCAGCAGCCAAGATTTTAGTGGGACAGGCTACAATGAGCAGTTCTTC; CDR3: CASSQDFSGTGYNEQFF
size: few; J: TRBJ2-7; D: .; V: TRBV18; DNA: TGTGCCAGCTCACCGGACATCAGTAGTAGCGAGCAGTACTTC; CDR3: CASSPDISSSEQYF
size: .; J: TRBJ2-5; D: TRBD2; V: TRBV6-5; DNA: TGTGCCAGCAGTTGGGGACGATCCTCGGGGGGGGAGACCCAGTACTTC; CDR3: CASSWGRSSGGETQYF
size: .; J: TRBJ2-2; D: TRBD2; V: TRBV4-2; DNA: TGTGCCAGCAGCCCTGTACTAGCGGCGAACACCGGGGAGCTGTTTTTT; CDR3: CASSPVLAANTGELFF
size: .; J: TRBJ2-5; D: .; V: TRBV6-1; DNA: TGTGCCAGCAGTGAAAATGACGCAGGGGTCGAGACCCAGTACTTC; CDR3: CASSENDAGVETQYF
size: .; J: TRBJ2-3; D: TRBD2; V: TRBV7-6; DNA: TGTGCCAGCAGCTCCATAGCGGGAGAAGATACGCAGTATTTT; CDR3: CASSSIAGEDTQYF
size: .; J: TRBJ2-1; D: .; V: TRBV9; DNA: TGTGCCAGCAGCGTCCAGCGGACCTACAATGAGCAGTTCTTC; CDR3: CASSVQRTYNEQFF
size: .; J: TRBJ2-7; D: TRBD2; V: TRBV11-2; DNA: TGTGCCAGCAGCTCAAACGCGGGACTAGCGGGTATCAGGGAGCAGTACTTC; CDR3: CASSSNAGLAGIREQYF
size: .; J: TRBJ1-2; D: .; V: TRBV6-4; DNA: TGTGCCAGCAGCCGGGAGGGGAGCAACTATGGCTACACCTTC; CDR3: CASSREGSNYGYTF
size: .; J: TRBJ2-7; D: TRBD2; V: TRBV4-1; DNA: TGCGCCAGCAGCCAAGAGGCGGGAGGCAATCCCTACGAGCAGTACTTC; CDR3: CASSQEAGGNPYEQYF
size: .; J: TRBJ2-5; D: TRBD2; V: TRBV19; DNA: TGTGCCAGTAGTCTATCTAGCGGCCAAGAGACCCAGTACTTC; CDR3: CASSLSSGQETQYF
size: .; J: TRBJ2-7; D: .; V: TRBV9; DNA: TGTGCCAGCAGCTTCACAGGTTGGGAGCAGTACTTC; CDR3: CASSFTGWEQYF
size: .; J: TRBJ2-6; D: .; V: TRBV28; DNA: TGTGCCACTCAGGACAGGACTATCTCTGGGGCCAACGTCCTGACTTTC; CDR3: CATQDRTISGANVLTF
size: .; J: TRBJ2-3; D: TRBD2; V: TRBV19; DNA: TGTGCCACCAACCCGGGAGGCGGGAGGAGCTCAGATACGCAGTATTTT; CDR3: CATNPGGGRSSDTQYF
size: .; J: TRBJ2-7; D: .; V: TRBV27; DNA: TGTGCCAGCAGTTTATTCGCGGCCGGAGGCGAGCAGTACTTC; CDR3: CASSLFAAGGEQYF
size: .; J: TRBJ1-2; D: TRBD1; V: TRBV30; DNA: TGTGCCTGGAGTTTGCAGGGGGCTAACTATGGCTACACCTTC; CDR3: CAWSLQGANYGYTF
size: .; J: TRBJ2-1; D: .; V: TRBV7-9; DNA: TGTGCCAGCAGCTTTGGCAAGTACAATGAGCAGTTCTTC; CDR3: CASSFGKYNEQFF
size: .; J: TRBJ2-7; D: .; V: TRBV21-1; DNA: TGTGCCAGCAGCAAAGGAACAGGGCAAATACACGAGCAGTACTTC; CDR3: CASSKGTGQIHEQYF
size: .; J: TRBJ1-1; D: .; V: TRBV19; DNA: TGTGCCAGTAGCCCCAGACAATTGTTCGCTGAAGCTTTCTTT; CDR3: CASSPRQLFAEAFF
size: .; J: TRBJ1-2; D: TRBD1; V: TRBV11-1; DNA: TGTGCCAGCTCCCGAAGGGGACAGGGACTTAACTATGGCTACACCTTC; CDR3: CASSRRGQGLNYGYTF
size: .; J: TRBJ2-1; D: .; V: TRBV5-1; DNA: TGCGCCAGCAGCTCCCTACTAACGGATGAGCAGTTCTTC; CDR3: CASSSLLTDEQFF